This TCR beta chain was captured in a study of cytomegalovirus exposure and HLA in healthy donors. The study sampled nominally healthy donors, though unrecorded immune exposures were likely. This CDR3 comprises 16 residues. CDR1 and CDR2 (germline): ENHRY, SYGVKD. The V end was cut by 0 bases, the J end by 3 bases, with 12 bases between. The PCR contained 60 Vbeta and 13 Jbeta primers. Clones were sequenced by immunoSEQ multiplex PCR, and TCRdb holds only the in-frame ones, with some missing. The table records under 130,000 clones, about 68% of them present only once. What was sequenced was PBMCs. The chain carries TRBV10-3 and TRBJ1-5, with D uncertain. The receptor was isolated from a man younger than 40 in good health and CMV-seropositive. CDR3 loop: CAISESGGLDNQPQHF. The DNA for the CDR3 is TGTGCCATCAGTGAGTCGGGAGGGTTGGACAATCAGCCCCAGCATTTT.